This T cell receptor (beta chain) originates from a study of monozygotic twins with cystic fibrosis. General observations from the study: Monozygotic CF twins shared more identical nucleotide clonotypes than unrelated patients. Age, concordance and disease severity did not associate with shared CDR3 numbers. Low clonality (median about 0.0095) suggested a mostly naive repertoire. J usage was most co-twin-similar in 8 of 16 pairs, V in 13.

This table comes from immunoSEQ multiplex PCR, and its TCRdb copy is limited to in-frame clones, with some not included. The table includes over 30,000 clones, 75% to 95% detected once. For this clone: Its target is not known.

Sequenced material: blood. This TCR was sampled from a boy aged 2 to 9 with cystic fibrosis.

The chain's CDR3 is CASSPDNPSQETQYF. The CDR3 DNA is TGTGCCAGCTCACCGGACAACCCCTCCCAAGAGACCCAGTACTTC. V gene TRBV18 combines with J gene TRBJ2-5; weak D call: TRBD1 (5 bases). V was shortened by 3 bases and J by 1 base, with 12 bases between the two germline ends. This CDR3 is 15 amino acids long. Germline V gene lookup returns CDR1 KGHSH and CDR2 LQKENI.